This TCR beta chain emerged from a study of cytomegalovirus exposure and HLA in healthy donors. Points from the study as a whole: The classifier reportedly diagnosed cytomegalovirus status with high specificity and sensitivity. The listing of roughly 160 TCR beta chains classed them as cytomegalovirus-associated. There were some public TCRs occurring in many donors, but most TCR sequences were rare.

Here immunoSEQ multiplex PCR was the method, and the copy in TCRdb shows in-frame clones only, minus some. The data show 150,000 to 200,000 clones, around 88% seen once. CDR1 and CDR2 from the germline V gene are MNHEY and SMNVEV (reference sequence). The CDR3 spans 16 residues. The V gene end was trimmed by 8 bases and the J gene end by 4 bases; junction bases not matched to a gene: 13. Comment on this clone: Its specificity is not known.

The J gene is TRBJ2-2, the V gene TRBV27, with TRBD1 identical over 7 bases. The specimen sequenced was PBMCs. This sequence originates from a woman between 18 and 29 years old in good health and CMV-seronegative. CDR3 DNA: TGTGCCAGCTCACCCAAGGGGGCTCGGGGCACCGGGGAGCTGTTTTTT. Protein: CASSPKGARGTGELFF.